The source of this T cell receptor (beta chain) is a study of cytomegalovirus exposure and HLA in healthy donors. Study conclusions and caveats: Researchers reported that a few CMV-associated chains were confirmed in vitro as CMV antigen-specific. Most subjects' HLA-A and HLA-B alleles were reportedly predicted from TCR beta sequences. After further analysis at a later stage, 15,000 to 20,000 TCR beta sequences were associated with HLA alleles at 0.05 false discovery rate.

This CDR3 has 15 amino acids. The germline V and J ends were trimmed by 0 bases and 2 bases, with 12 bases remaining between them. Per germline, CDR1 SGHRS and CDR2 YFSETQ. A note on this clone: Its antigen is still unknown.

PCR used 60 Vbeta primers and 13 Jbeta primers. Profiled with immunoSEQ multiplex PCR; TCRdb holds only in-frame clones, not every one. The data contain about 170,000 clones, about 85% of them singletons. The chain recombines TRBV5-1 with TRBJ2-7, with D perhaps matching TRBD1 (6 bases). Specimen: PBMCs. The source is a woman between 50 and 59 years old in good health and CMV-seropositive. CDR3 nucleotides: TGCGCCAGCAGCTTGGGGCCAGGGGCAACCTACGAGCAGTACTTC. Translating gives CASSLGPGATYEQYF.